The subject of this entry is one T cell receptor (beta chain). This clonotype was seen many times. Its antigen is currently not known. The sample holds no much larger clone one base away, and base qualities are not on file. The data were obtained in a study of CD8 T cells in ankylosing spondylitis (dated by TCRdb to 2016 to 2017). Some background on the complete study: The study profiled T cell receptor beta repertoires in healthy donors and ankylosing spondylitis patients to find disease-linked TCR variants. The whole study cohort included 85 to 120 healthy donors and 20 to 30 ankylosing spondylitis patients. Peripheral blood was sampled, and synovial fluid was additionally collected from ankylosing spondylitis patients. Results the study describes overall, beyond this receptor: The disease-linked clones showed a CD8+ phenotype and occurred at relatively low frequencies in peripheral blood. The disease-linked clones were reported to be significantly enriched in matched synovial fluid samples from ankylosing spondylitis patients. Some motif variants had previously been reported in the synovial fluid and blood of reactive arthritis patients, which suggests shared mechanisms of disease initiation. Blood from ankylosing spondylitis patients appeared to be characterized by a TCR beta motif made up of under ten highly homologous amino acid variants.

Instrument used: Illumina HiSeq 2500. Quantitative 5'-RACE with molecular barcodes was used to prepare TCR beta libraries. Turning to the authors' computational methods: A new computational method, built on a probabilistic model of VDJ rearrangement, was used to identify disease-linked TCR variants. TCRdb applied fastp at Q25 and MiXCR to the public reads, then kept only in-frame beta chains. Identical CDR3 protein sequences are pooled into one entry, listed with their most common genes and DNA. These V and J calls derive from TCRdb rather than the authors' analysis. This sample is represented by under 400,000 distinct CDR3 sequences; around a tenth of them were singletons. The ten biggest clones cover about 10% of the sample. CDR3 length: 13 amino acids, cysteine to phenylalanine. Only the CDR3 DNA is retained, 39 bases long and in frame from the first base. The germline ends are 15 bases apart after V is trimmed by 6 bases and J by 4 bases. As encoded in the germline V gene, CDR1 is SQVTM while CDR2 is ANQGSEA.

The sequenced sample was blood, either unsorted or a sorted T cell fraction (not recorded which). This TCR was sampled from a female donor with ankylosing spondylitis or in good health (not recorded which). The sequence links TRBV29-1 to TRBJ1-1; perhaps TRBD1 is the D gene, with 6 bases matching. CDR3 protein: CSVQRGGVTEAFF. In nucleotide form, the sequence is TGCAGCGTCCAACGAGGGGGGGTCACTGAAGCTTTCTTT.